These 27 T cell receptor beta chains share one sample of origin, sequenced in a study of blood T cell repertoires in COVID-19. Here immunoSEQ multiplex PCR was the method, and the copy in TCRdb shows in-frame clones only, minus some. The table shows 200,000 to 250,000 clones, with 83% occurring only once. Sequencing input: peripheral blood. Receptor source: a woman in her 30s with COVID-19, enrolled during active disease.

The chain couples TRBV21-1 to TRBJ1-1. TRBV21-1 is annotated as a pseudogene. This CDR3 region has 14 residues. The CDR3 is CASHPGGENTEAFF. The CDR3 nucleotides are TGTGCCAGCCACCCCGGGGGGGAGAACACTGAAGCTTTCTTT.

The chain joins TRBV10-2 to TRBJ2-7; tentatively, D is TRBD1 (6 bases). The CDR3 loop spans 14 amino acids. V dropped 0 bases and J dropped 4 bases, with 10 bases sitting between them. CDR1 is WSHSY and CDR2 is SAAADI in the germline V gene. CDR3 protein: CASSESGTSYEQYF. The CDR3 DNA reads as TGCGCCAGCAGTGAGTCAGGGACATCATACGAGCAGTACTTC.

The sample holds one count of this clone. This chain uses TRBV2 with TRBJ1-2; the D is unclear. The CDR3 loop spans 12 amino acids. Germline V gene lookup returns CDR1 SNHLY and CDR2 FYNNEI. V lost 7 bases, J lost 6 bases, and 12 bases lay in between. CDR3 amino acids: CASNLFRHGYTF. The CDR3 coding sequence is TGTGCCAGCAATTTATTCAGGCATGGCTACACCTTC.

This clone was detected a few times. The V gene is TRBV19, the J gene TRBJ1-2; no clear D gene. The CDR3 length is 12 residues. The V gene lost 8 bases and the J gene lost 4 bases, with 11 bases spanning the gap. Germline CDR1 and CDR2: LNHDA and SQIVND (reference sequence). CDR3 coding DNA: TGTGCCAGTCAATATCAGGCCTATGGCTACACCTTC. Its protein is CASQYQAYGYTF.

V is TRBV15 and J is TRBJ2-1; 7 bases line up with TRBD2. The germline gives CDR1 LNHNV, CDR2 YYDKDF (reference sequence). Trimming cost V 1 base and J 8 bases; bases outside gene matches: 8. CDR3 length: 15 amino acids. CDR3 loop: CATSRVEAGRDEQFF. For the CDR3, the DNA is TGTGCCACCAGCAGAGTAGAAGCGGGAAGAGATGAGCAGTTCTTC.

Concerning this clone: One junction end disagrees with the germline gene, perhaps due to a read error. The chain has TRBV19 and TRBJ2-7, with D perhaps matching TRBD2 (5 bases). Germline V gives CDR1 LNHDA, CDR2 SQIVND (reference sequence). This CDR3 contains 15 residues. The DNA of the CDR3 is TGTGCCAGTAGTACCACGCCACTAGTCTCCCACGAGCAGTACTTC. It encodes CASSTTPLVSHEQYF.

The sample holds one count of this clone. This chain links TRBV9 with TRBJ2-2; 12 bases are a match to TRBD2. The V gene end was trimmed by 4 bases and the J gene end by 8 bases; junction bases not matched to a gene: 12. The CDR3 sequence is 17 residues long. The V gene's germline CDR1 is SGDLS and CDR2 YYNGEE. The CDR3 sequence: CASSSTGTSGPQGELFF. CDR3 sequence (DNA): TGTGCCAGCAGCTCAACCGGGACTAGCGGGCCTCAGGGGGAGCTGTTTTTT.

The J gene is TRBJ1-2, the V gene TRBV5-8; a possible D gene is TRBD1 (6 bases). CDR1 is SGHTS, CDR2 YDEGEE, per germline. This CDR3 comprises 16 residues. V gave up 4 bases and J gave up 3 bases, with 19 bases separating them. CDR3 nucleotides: TGTGCCAGCAGCGCTCGCGGGGGCAGCGACTACTATGGCTACACCTTC. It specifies CASSARGGSDYYGYTF.

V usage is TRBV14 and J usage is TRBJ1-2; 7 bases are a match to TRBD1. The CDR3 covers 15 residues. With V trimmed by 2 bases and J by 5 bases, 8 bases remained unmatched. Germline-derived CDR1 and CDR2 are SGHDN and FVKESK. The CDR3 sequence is CASSQYRTGLYGYTF. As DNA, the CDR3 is TGTGCCAGCAGCCAATATCGGACAGGATTATATGGCTACACCTTC.

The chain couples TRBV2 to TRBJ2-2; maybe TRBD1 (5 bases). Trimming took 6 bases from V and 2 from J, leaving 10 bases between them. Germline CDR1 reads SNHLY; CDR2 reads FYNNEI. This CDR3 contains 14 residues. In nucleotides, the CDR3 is TGTGCCAGCAGCATAGGGGCCAACACCGGGGAGCTGTTTTTT. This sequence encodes CASSIGANTGELFF.

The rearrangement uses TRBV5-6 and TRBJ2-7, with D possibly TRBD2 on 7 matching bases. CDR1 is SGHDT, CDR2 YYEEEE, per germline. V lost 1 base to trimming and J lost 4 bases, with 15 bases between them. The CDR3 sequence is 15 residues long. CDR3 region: CASSLSTGREYEQYF. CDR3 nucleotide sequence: TGTGCCAGCAGCTTGAGTACAGGGAGGGAATACGAGCAGTACTTC.

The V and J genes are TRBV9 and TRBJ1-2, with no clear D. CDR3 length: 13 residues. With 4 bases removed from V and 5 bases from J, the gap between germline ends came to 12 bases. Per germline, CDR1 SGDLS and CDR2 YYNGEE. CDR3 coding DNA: TGTGCCAGCAGCCCGATGGGCGAGTATGGCTACACCTTC. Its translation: CASSPMGEYGYTF.

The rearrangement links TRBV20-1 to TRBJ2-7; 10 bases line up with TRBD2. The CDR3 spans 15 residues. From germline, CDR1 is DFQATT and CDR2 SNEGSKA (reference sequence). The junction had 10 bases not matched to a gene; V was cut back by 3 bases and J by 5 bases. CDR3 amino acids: CSASPLAGVFHEQYF. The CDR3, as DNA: TGCAGTGCTAGTCCCCTAGCGGGAGTGTTCCACGAGCAGTACTTC.

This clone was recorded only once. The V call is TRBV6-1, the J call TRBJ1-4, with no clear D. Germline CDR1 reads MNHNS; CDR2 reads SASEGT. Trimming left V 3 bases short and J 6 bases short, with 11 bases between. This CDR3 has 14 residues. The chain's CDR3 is CASSDIWRDEKLFF. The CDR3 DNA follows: TGTGCCAGCAGTGATATATGGAGGGATGAAAAACTGTTTTTT.

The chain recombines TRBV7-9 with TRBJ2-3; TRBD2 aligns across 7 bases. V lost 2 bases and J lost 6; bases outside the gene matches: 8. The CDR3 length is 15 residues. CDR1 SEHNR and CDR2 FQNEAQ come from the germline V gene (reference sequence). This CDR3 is CASSLQTGGEDTQYF. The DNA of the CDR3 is TGTGCCAGCAGCTTACAGACGGGAGGTGAGGATACGCAGTATTTT.

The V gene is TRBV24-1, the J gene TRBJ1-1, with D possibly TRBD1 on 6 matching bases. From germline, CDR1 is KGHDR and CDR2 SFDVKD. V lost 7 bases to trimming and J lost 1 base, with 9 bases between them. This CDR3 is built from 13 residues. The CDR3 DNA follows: TGTGCCACCAGGGACAGCCAGAACACTGAAGCTTTCTTT. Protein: CATRDSQNTEAFF.

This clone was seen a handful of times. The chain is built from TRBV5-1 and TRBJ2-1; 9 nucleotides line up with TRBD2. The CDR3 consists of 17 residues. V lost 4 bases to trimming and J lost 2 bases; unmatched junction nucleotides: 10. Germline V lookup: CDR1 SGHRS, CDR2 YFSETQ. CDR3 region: CASSRRTSAQTYNEQFF. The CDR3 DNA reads TGCGCCAGCAGCCGTCGGACTAGCGCCCAAACCTACAATGAGCAGTTCTTC.

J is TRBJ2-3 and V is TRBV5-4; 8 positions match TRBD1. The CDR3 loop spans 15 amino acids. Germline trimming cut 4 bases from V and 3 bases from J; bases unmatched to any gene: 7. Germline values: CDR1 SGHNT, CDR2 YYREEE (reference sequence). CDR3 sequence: CASSTTGAITDTQYF. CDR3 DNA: TGTGCCAGCAGCACGACAGGGGCTATAACAGATACGCAGTATTTT.

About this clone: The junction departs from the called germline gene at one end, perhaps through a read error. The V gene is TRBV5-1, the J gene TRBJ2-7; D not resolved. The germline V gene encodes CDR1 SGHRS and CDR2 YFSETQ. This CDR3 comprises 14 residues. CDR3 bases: TGCGCCAGCAGCTTGGTGTCTGAGGTTCCCACCGAGGTCTTC. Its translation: CASSLVSEVPTEVF.

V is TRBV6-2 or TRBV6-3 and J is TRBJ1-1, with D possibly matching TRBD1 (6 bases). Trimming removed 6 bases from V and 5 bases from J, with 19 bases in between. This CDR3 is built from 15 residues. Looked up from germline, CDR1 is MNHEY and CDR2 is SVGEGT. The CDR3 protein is CASSLAGGAITEAFF. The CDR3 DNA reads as TGTGCCAGCAGCCTAGCTGGGGGGGCGATTACTGAAGCTTTCTTT.

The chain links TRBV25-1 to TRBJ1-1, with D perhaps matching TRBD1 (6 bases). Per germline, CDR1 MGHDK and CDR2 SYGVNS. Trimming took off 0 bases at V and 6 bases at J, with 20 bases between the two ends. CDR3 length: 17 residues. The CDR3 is CASSEYYEAGESAEAFF. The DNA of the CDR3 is TGTGCCAGCAGTGAATATTACGAGGCAGGGGAGTCGGCTGAAGCTTTCTTT.

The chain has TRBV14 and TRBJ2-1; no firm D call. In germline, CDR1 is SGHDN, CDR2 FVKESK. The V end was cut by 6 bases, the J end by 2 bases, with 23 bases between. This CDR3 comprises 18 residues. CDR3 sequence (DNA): TGTGCCAGCAGTGATTTCTTATCTGCTTCTAAGACCTACAATGAGCAGTTCTTC. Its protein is CASSDFLSASKTYNEQFF.

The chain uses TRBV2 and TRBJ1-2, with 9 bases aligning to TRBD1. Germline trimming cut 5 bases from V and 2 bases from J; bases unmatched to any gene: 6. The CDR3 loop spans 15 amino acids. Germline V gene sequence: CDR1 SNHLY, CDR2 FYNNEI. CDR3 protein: CASSHGTGTNYGYTF. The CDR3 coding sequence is TGTGCCAGCAGTCACGGGACAGGGACCAACTATGGCTACACCTTC.

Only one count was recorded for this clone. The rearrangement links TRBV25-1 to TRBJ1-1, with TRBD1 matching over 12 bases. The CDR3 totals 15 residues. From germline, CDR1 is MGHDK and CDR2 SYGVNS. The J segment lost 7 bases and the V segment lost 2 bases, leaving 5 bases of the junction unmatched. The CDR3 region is CASSELGTGGGEAFF. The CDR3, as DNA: TGTGCCAGCAGTGAACTCGGGACAGGGGGCGGTGAAGCTTTCTTT.

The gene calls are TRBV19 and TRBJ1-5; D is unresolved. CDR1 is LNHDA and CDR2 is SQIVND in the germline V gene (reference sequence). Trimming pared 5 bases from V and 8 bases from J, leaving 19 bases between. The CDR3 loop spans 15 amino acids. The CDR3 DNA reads TGTGCCAGTAGTCCCCGGGGAGAGGAAGTAGAGCCCCAGCATTTT. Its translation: CASSPRGEEVEPQHF. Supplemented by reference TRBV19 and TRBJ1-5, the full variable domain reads DGGITQSPKYLFRKEGQNVTLSCEQNLNHDAMYWYRQDPGQGLRLIYYSQIVNDFQKGDIAEGYSVSREKKESFPLTVTSAQKNPTAFYLCASSPRGEEVEPQHFGDGTRLSIL.

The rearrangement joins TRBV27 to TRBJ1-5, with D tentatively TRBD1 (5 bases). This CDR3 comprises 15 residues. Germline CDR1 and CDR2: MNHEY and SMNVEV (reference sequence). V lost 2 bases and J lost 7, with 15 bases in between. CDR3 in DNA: TGTGCCAGCAGTTTAGGGGCAGGGATGGGCCAGCCCCAGCATTTT. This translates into CASSLGAGMGQPQHF.

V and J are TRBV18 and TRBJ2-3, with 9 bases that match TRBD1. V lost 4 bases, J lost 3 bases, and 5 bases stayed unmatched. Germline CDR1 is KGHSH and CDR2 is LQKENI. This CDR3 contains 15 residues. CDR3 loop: CASSLGQGRTDTQYF. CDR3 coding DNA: TGTGCCAGCTCACTCGGACAGGGGAGGACAGATACGCAGTATTTT.